Presented here are 20 T cell receptor beta chains from one specimen sequenced in a study of cytomegalovirus exposure and HLA in healthy donors. Clones were read by immunoSEQ multiplex PCR, and TCRdb kept only the in-frame ones, dropping some. In the table there are 150,000 to 200,000 clones, 70% to 85% of which are singletons. Material: PBMCs. The receptors were sampled from a woman in her twenties or thirties in good health and CMV-seropositive.

This clone was seen more than once but under ten times. This chain links TRBV4-2 with TRBJ1-2; D is unclear. The germline CDR1 and CDR2 sequences are LGHNA and YNFKEQ. Trimming pared 6 bases from V and 4 bases from J, leaving 9 bases between. This CDR3 is built from 12 residues. CDR3 amino acids: CASSLYSYGYTF. CDR3 sequence (DNA): TGTGCCAGCAGTTTATATTCCTATGGCTACACCTTC.

The chain employs TRBV18 and TRBJ2-1; D unclear. The CDR3 totals 14 residues. V lost 0 bases and J lost 5, with 8 bases in between. In germline, CDR1 is KGHSH, CDR2 LQKENI. DNA of the CDR3: TGTGCCAGCTCACCACCCTTGCTACACAATGAGCAGTTCTTC. It codes for CASSPPLLHNEQFF.

This clone has a handful of counts. This rearrangement joins TRBV27 to TRBJ2-7; D may be TRBD1 (5 bases). Deletions cut 2 bases from V and 2 bases from J, with 10 bases between. This CDR3 comprises 14 residues. From germline, CDR1 is MNHEY and CDR2 SMNVEV (reference sequence). The CDR3 is CASSLKGPPYEQYF. The CDR3 coding sequence is TGTGCCAGCAGTTTAAAGGGGCCCCCCTACGAGCAGTACTTC.

The chain is built from TRBV5-1 and TRBJ1-2, with a tentative D call TRBD1 (5 bases). CDR3 size: 15 residues. Germline CDR1 SGHRS, CDR2 YFSETQ. Trimming cost V 3 bases and J 7 bases, with 19 bases left between them. The CDR3 region has the DNA TGCGCCAGCAGCTCAGGTGGGGGGAACAGACGTGGCTACACCTTC. It codes for CASSSGGGNRRGYTF.

This clone was seen only once. The chain combines TRBV11-2 with TRBJ2-7, with D tentatively TRBD1 (7 bases). Germline CDR1 SGHAT, CDR2 FQNNGV. V shed 4 bases and J shed 3 bases, with 19 bases lying between them. This CDR3 is 16 amino acids long. DNA for the CDR3: TGTGCCAGCAGCTCCGGAGGGGGCGGTACTTACTACGAGCAGTACTTC. This sequence encodes CASSSGGGGTYYEQYF. Full variable domain (remainder filled in from reference TRBV11-2 and TRBJ2-7): EAGVAQSPRYKIIEKRQSVAFWCNPISGHATLYWYQQILGQGPKLLIQFQNNGVVDDSQLPKDRFSAERLKGVDSTLKIQPAKLEDSAVYLCASSSGGGGTYYEQYFGPGTRLTVT.

The rearrangement joins TRBV5-6 to TRBJ2-7, with D perhaps matching TRBD2 (6 bases). The CDR3 covers 13 residues. CDR1 is SGHDT and CDR2 is YYEEEE in the germline V gene. Trimming removed 4 bases at V and 0 bases at J, with 8 bases between. CDR3 bases: TGTGCCAGCAGCGAGACTAGCTCCTACGAGCAGTACTTC. Translating gives CASSETSSYEQYF.

This clone showed up just a few times. This chain joins TRBV27 and TRBJ2-7; 9 positions match TRBD1. The ends lost 3 bases at V and 4 bases at J; junction bases unmatched: 4. The CDR3 loop spans 14 amino acids. Germline-derived CDR1 and CDR2 are MNHEY and SMNVEV (reference sequence). The CDR3: CASSFRDREYEQYF. The CDR3 coding sequence is TGTGCCAGCAGTTTCCGGGACAGGGAATACGAGCAGTACTTC.

This rearrangement joins TRBV27 to TRBJ2-7, with 11 bases that match TRBD2. The CDR3 covers 15 residues. Germline V gene lookup returns CDR1 MNHEY and CDR2 SMNVEV (reference sequence). J was trimmed by 9 bases and V by 1 base; bases with no gene match: 8. As DNA, the CDR3 is TGTGCCAGCAGTTTATTTAGCGGGAGGGCTGAAATGCAGTACTTC. It specifies CASSLFSGRAEMQYF.

The chain joins TRBV2 to TRBJ1-5; D remains unclear. The CDR3 loop spans 14 amino acids. V lost 3 bases, J lost 0 bases, and 6 bases lay in between. The germline gives CDR1 SNHLY, CDR2 FYNNEI. The CDR3 region is CASSDRNSNQPQHF. CDR3 nucleotide sequence: TGTGCCAGCAGTGATAGAAATAGCAATCAGCCCCAGCATTTT.

The chain joins TRBV15 to TRBJ1-1, with 8 bases identical to TRBD1. This CDR3 comprises 15 residues. Trimming cost V 1 base and J 3 bases; bases outside gene matches: 4. Germline V gene sequence: CDR1 LNHNV, CDR2 YYDKDF (reference sequence). The DNA of the CDR3 is TGTGCCACCAGCAGAGGACAGGGGTTGGACACTGAAGCTTTCTTT. Amino acid sequence: CATSRGQGLDTEAFF.

This clone was detected a few times. The chain carries TRBV7-8 and TRBJ1-2, with 7 bases matching TRBD1. The CDR3 has 15 amino acids. The germline gives CDR1 SGHVS, CDR2 FQNEAQ. J lost 2 bases, V lost 5 bases, and 8 bases had no gene match. The CDR3 coding sequence is TGTGCCAGCAGCCCCGACCGGGACAGAAACTATGGCTACACCTTC. Its translation is CASSPDRDRNYGYTF.

With respect to this clone: One end of the junction is discordant with germline, which a read error may explain. The V call is TRBV30, the J call TRBJ2-1, with a possible D match to TRBD1 (5 bases). Germline CDR1 is GTSNPN and CDR2 is SVGIG (reference sequence). The CDR3 runs 15 residues. CDR3: CAWARQRFSYDEQFF. As DNA, the CDR3 is TGTGCCTGGGCTCGACAGAGGTTCTCCTACGATGAGCAGTTCTTC.

This chain uses TRBV2 with TRBJ2-1, with D maybe TRBD1 (7 bases). Germline V CDR1 and CDR2: SNHLY, FYNNEI. With 8 bases removed from V and 3 bases from J, the gap between germline ends came to 17 bases. The CDR3 consists of 15 residues. The CDR3 DNA follows: TGTGCCAGCTACTACACCCAGGGGGGCTACAATGAGCAGTTCTTC. It specifies CASYYTQGGYNEQFF.

The V and J genes are TRBV5-6 and TRBJ1-1; D unclear. Per germline, CDR1 SGHDT and CDR2 YYEEEE. V was clipped by 3 bases and J by 7 bases, with 19 bases between them. CDR3 length equals 15 residues. In nucleotides, the CDR3 is TGTGCCAGCAGCTCGCGGACTGTTTTGGAAATTGAAGCTTTCTTT. As protein: CASSSRTVLEIEAFF.

The chain employs TRBV6-5 and TRBJ2-7, with TRBD1 as a possible D gene (6 bases). V dropped 6 bases and J dropped 3 bases, with 9 bases sitting between them. The CDR3 has 12 amino acids. Per the germline V gene, CDR1 is MNHEY and CDR2 is SVGAGI. CDR3 protein: CASSLDSYEQYF. CDR3 nucleotides: TGTGCCAGCAGCCTGGACAGCTACGAGCAGTACTTC.

The chain employs TRBV25-1 and TRBJ1-4; 7 bases agree with TRBD1. This CDR3 spans 15 amino acids. J lost 10 bases, V lost 3 bases, and 11 bases had no gene match. The germline gives CDR1 MGHDK, CDR2 SYGVNS. The CDR3 here is CASSDWDRTLGKLFF. The CDR3, as DNA: TGTGCCAGCAGTGACTGGGACAGAACTTTGGGAAAACTGTTTTTT.

This rearrangement joins TRBV6-5 to TRBJ2-1; D not resolved. The CDR3 runs to 14 residues. Germline CDR1 is MNHEY and CDR2 is SVGAGI. Trimming removed 5 bases at V and 3 bases at J, with 11 bases between. The CDR3 sequence: CASSLLASYNEQFF. In DNA form, the CDR3 reads TGTGCCAGCAGTCTTCTCGCTAGCTACAATGAGCAGTTCTTC.

With regard to this clone: Other nucleotide sequences from this sample produce the same CDR3. This chain uses TRBV5-1 with TRBJ2-7, with D possibly TRBD2 on 6 matching bases. This CDR3 comprises 14 residues. V lost 0 bases, J lost 4 bases, and 11 bases lay in between. CDR1 and CDR2 from the germline V gene are SGHRS and YFSETQ. CDR3 in amino acids: CASSLAAGTYEQYF. CDR3 bases: TGCGCCAGCAGCTTGGCGGCGGGAACATACGAGCAGTACTTC.

Only one count was recorded for this clone. CDR3 region: CASSSPTTLAGTYNEQFF. The CDR3 DNA sequence: TGTGCCAGCAGCTCACCTACGACTCTAGCGGGAACCTACAATGAGCAGTTCTTC. The chain uses TRBV7-8 and TRBJ2-1; 9 bases map to TRBD2. V trimming: 4 bases; J trimming: 2 bases; junction bases outside the gene matches: 12. Germline CDR1 SGHVS, CDR2 FQNEAQ. CDR3 length equals 18 residues.

V is TRBV5-1 and J is TRBJ1-1; no definite D call. V lost 1 base and J lost 3, with 10 bases in between. The CDR3 is made up of 14 amino acids. Germline lookup yields CDR1 SGHRS and CDR2 YFSETQ. The CDR3 DNA sequence: TGCGCCAGCAGCTTGTCCGCCGGAGACACTGAAGCTTTCTTT. As protein: CASSLSAGDTEAFF.